This T cell receptor beta chain derives from a study of identical twins. Points from the study as a whole: Abundant beta clonotypes from cord blood had fewer insertions, unlike memory repertoires, which showed none.

Template switching added a universal primer site; cDNA carried unique molecular identifiers. TCRdb used MiXCR to reprocess the 5' RACE reads, holding one entry per CDR3 protein. The data contain approximately 150,000 distinct CDR3 sequences, under 4.5% of them singletons. This clonotype was recorded at least ten times. Its antigen is not known. Everyone who donated was a healthy Caucasian. This CDR3 contains 15 residues. With V trimmed by 3 bases and J by 6 bases, 7 bases remained unmatched. Germline assignment: CDR1 SGHAT and CDR2 FQNNGV. This chain connects TRBV11-2 to TRBJ2-7; 11 nucleotides line up with TRBD1. The material sequenced was memory T cells sorted from blood. The receptor was derived from a man between 18 and 29 years old in good health. The CDR3 here is CASSLGTGGLGEQYF. CDR3 bases: TGTGCCAGCAGCTTGGGGACAGGGGGATTGGGCGAGCAGTACTTC.